This entry lists 5 T cell receptor beta chains sequenced from one sample in a study of OX40 agonist ivuxolimab in advanced cancers. The repertoire was sequenced with immunoSEQ multiplex PCR; TCRdb's copy has only in-frame clones and lacks some. This table has about 18,000 clones, about 70% appearing once. The source was CD4+ or CD8+ T cells sorted from blood, collected in a trial of the OX40 agonist ivuxolimab. These receptors were obtained from an adult with an advanced solid tumor such as melanoma, head and neck, liver or kidney cancer.

The V gene is TRBV10-2, the J gene TRBJ2-7, with 11 positions matching TRBD2. CDR3 size: 13 residues. V gave up 6 bases and J gave up 5 bases; unmatched junction bases: 3. The germline CDR1 and CDR2 sequences are WSHSY and SAAADI. DNA for the CDR3: TGCGCCAGCAGGGAACTAGCGGGAGACGAGCAGTACTTC. It is translated as CASRELAGDEQYF.

V and J are TRBV30 and TRBJ2-3; no clear D. Looked up from germline, CDR1 is GTSNPN and CDR2 is SVGIG (reference sequence). Trimming stripped 5 bases from V and 2 bases from J, with 8 bases between. The CDR3 is 12 amino acids. The CDR3 DNA sequence: TGTGCCTGGGACCCAGACACAGATACGCAGTATTTT. This gives the protein CAWDPDTDTQYF. The full variable domain, its missing parts supplied by reference TRBV30 and TRBJ2-3, is SQTIHQWPATLVQPVGSPLSLECTVEGTSNPNLYWYRQAAGRGLQLLFYSVGIGQISSEVPQNLSASRPQDRQFILSSKKLLLSDSGFYLCAWDPDTDTQYFGPGTRLTVL.

The genes are TRBV18 and TRBJ2-2; D uncertain. V was shortened by 3 bases and J by 7 bases, with 9 bases between the two germline ends. The CDR3 length is 13 residues. Germline lookup yields CDR1 KGHSH and CDR2 LQKENI. CDR3 bases: TGTGCCAGCTCACCGGGCGGTCTCGGGGAGCTGTTTTTT. Its translation: CASSPGGLGELFF. Full variable domain (rest looked up from reference TRBV18 and TRBJ2-2): NAGVMQNPRHLVRRRGQEARLRCSPMKGHSHVYWYRQLPEEGLKFMVYLQKENIIDESGMPKERFSAEFPKEGPSILRIQQVVRGDSAAYFCASSPGGLGELFFGEGSRLTVL.

This clone is deemed medium-sized (0.01 to 0.1%). The V and J genes are TRBV29-1 and TRBJ2-1, with 13 bases that match TRBD2. The CDR3 runs 13 residues. Germline CDR1 SQVTM, CDR2 ANQGSEA. The trim removed 8 bases at V and 6 bases at J, leaving 4 bases unmatched. The CDR3, as DNA: TGCAGCCTGTGGACTAGCGGGGGCAATGAGCAGTTCTTC. This gives the protein CSLWTSGGNEQFF.

The CDR3 region is CASSQGGREGGARETQYF. CDR3 bases: TGCGCCAGCAGCCAAGGAGGGCGGGAAGGGGGAGCGCGGGAGACCCAGTACTTC. V usage is TRBV4-1 and J usage is TRBJ2-5; D may be TRBD1 or TRBD2 (6 bases each). The germline CDR1 and CDR2 sequences are MGHRA and YSYEKL. The V end lost 1 base, the J end lost 5 bases, and 23 bases lay between the germline ends. This CDR3 contains 18 residues.